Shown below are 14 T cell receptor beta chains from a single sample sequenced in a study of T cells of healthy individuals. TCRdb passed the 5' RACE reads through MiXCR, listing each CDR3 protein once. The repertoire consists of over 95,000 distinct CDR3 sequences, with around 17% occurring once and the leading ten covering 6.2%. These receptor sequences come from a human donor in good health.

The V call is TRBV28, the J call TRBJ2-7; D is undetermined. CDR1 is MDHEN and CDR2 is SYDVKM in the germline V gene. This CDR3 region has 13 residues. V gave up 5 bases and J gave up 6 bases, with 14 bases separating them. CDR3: CASSRVSLGEQYF. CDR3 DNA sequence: TGTGCCAGCAGTCGGGTTTCCTTGGGCGAGCAGTACTTC.

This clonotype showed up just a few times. In nucleotides, the CDR3 is TGTGCCACCAGCAGAGATTCGAGGGAGACAGGGACCGACTATGGCTACACCTTC. Translating gives CATSRDSRETGTDYGYTF. The chain links TRBV15 to TRBJ1-2; the match to TRBD1 covers 7 bases. From germline, CDR1 is LNHNV and CDR2 YYDKDF (reference sequence). The trim removed 0 bases at V and 3 bases at J, leaving 13 bases unmatched. This CDR3 region has 18 residues.

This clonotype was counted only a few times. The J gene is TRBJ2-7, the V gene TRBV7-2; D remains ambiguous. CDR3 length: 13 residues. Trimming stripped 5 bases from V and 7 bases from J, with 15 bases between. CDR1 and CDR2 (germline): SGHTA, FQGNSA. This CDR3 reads CASSRAPEEEQYF. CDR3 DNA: TGTGCCAGCAGCCGGGCGCCTGAGGAGGAGCAGTACTTC.

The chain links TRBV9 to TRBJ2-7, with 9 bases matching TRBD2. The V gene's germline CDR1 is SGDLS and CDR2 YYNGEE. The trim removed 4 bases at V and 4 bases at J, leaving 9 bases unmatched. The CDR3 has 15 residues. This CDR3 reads CASSPPGSGGYEQYF. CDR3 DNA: TGTGCCAGCAGCCCCCCAGGTAGCGGGGGTTACGAGCAGTACTTC.

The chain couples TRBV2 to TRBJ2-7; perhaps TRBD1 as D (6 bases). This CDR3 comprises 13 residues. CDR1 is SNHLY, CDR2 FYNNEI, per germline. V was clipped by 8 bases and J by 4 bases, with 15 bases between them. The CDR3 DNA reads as TGTGCCAGCGGGTACCTGACAGGTTACGAGCAGTACTTC. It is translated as CASGYLTGYEQYF.

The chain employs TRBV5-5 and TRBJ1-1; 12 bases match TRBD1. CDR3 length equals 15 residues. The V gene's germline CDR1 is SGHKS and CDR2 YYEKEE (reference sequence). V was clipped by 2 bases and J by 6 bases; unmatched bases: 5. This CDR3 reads CASSFTGTGGSEAFF. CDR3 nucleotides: TGTGCCAGCAGCTTCACCGGGACAGGGGGCTCTGAAGCTTTCTTT.

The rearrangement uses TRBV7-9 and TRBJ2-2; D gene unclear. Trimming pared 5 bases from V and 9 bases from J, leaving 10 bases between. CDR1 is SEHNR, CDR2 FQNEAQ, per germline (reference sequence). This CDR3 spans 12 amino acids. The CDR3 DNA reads TGTGCCAGCAGCCTAGAACGGCGGGAGCTGTTTTTT. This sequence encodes CASSLERRELFF.

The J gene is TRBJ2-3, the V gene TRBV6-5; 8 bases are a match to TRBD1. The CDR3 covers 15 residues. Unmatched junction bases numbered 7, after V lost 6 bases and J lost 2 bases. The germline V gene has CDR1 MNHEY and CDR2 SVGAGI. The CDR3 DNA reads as TGTGCCAGCAGATCCGGGACAGGATCCACAGATACGCAGTATTTT. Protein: CASRSGTGSTDTQYF.

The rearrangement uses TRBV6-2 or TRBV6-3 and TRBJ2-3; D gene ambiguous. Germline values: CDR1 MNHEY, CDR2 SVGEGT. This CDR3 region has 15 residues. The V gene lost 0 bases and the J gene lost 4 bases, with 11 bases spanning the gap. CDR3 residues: CASSYSQSAADTQYF. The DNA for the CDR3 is TGTGCCAGCAGTTACTCGCAATCCGCGGCAGATACGCAGTATTTT.

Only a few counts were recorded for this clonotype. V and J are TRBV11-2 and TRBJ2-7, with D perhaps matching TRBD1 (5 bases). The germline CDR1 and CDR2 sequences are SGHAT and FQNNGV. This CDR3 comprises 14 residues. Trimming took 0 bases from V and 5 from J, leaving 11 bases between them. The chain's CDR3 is CASSLDGPGNEQYF. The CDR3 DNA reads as TGTGCCAGCAGCTTAGATGGACCAGGGAACGAGCAGTACTTC. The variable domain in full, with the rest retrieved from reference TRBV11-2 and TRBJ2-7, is EAGVAQSPRYKIIEKRQSVAFWCNPISGHATLYWYQQILGQGPKLLIQFQNNGVVDDSQLPKDRFSAERLKGVDSTLKIQPAKLEDSAVYLCASSLDGPGNEQYFGPGTRLTVT.

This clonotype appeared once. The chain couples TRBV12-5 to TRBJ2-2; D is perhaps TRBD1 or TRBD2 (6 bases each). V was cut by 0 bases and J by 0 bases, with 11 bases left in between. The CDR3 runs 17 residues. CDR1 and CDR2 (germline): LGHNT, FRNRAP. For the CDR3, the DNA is TGTGCTAGTGGTTTGGTACTCGGGGGCGCGAACACCGGGGAGCTGTTTTTT. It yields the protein CASGLVLGGANTGELFF.

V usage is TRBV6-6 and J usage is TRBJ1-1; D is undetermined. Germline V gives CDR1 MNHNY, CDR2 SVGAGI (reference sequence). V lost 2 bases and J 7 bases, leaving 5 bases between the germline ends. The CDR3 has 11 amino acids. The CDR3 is CASSYDGEAFF. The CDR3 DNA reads TGTGCCAGCAGTTACGACGGTGAAGCTTTCTTT.

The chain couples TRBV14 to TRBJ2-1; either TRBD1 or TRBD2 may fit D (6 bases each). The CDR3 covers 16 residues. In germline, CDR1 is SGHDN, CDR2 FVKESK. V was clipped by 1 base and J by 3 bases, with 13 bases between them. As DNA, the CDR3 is TGTGCCAGCAGCCAAGGGGGGGCCGCTCGCTACAATGAGCAGTTCTTC. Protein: CASSQGGAARYNEQFF.

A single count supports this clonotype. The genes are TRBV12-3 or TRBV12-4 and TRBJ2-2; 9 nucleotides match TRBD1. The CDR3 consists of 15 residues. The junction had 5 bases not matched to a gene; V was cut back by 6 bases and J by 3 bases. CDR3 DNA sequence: TGTGCCAGCAGACAGGGACAGGGTCACACCGGGGAGCTGTTTTTT. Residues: CASRQGQGHTGELFF.